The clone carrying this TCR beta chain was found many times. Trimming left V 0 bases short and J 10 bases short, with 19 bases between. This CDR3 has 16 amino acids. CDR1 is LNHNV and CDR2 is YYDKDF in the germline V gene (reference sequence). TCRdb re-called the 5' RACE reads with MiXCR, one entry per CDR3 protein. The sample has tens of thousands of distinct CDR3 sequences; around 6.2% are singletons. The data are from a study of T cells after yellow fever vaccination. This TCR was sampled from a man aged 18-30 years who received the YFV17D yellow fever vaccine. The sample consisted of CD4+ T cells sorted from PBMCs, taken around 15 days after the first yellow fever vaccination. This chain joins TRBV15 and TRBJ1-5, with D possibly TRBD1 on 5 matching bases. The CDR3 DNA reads TGTGCCACCAGCAGAGATCAGGTGCAGGGCGGGATACCCCAGCATTTT. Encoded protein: CATSRDQVQGGIPQHF. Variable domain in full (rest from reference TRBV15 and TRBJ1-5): DAMVIQNPRYQVTQFGKPVTLSCSQTLNHNVMYWYQQKSSQAPKLLFHYYDKDFNNEADTPDNFQSRRPNTSFCFLDIRSPGLGDTAMYLCATSRDQVQGGIPQHFGDGTRLSIL.